This record covers a single T cell receptor (beta chain). Its antigen is currently unknown. The V and J ends lost 1 base and 7 bases, in that order; junction bases with no gene match: 7. The CDR3 loop spans 15 amino acids. CDR1 SEHNR and CDR2 FQNEAQ come from the germline V gene (reference sequence). This specimen comes from a study of shared clonotypes between healthy human individuals. Study observations and caveats: Sharing of clonotypes among donors was expected to vary with sequencing depth.

Among the unsorted PBMC samples, replicate PCRs used about 300 ng DNA, 30,000 to 35,000 T cell genomes. Ten immunoSEQ deep assay plates were used by the authors to sequence unsorted PBMC DNA. TCRdb's copy holds only in-frame clones and misses some; the assay was immunoSEQ multiplex PCR. The data show about 480,000 clones, 75% to 80% seen once. V gene TRBV7-9 combines with J gene TRBJ1-2; 9 bases fit TRBD1. The sample comprised PBMCs. The TCR was taken from a woman between 40 and 55 years old in good health. Some clones in this sample may be carry-over from other donors' samples. In nucleotides, the CDR3 is TGTGCCAGCAGCTTAGATACTAGGACAGGGGCTGGCTACACCTTC. Residues: CASSLDTRTGAGYTF.